The clone carrying this TCR beta chain has at least ten counts. Trimming removed 6 bases at V and 0 bases at J, with 6 bases between. This CDR3 comprises 13 residues. Germline V gene sequence: CDR1 MNHNS, CDR2 SASEGT. These data come from a study of Graves' ophthalmopathy and Graves' hyperthyroidism. Amplification of TCR beta CDR3 regions used RNA transcripts. HTBI primers primed a first-round RT-PCR, and a second-round multiplex PCR followed. Via MiXCR, TCRdb re-called the multiplex PCR reads, giving one row per CDR3 protein. The sample has fewer than 350,000 distinct CDR3 sequences, roughly 15% seen once.

The chain combines TRBV6-1 with TRBJ1-3; D is ambiguous. Sequencing input: peripheral blood. The receptor was derived from an adult man with Graves' ophthalmopathy. The CDR3 here is CASRSGSGNTIYF. In DNA, the CDR3 is TGTGCCAGCAGAAGTGGCTCTGGAAACACCATATATTTT.